This T cell receptor (beta chain) was found in a study of T cell changes during pregnancy in multiple sclerosis. Germline CDR1 LGHNA, CDR2 YNFKEQ. The CDR3 contains 16 residues. Trimming cost V 4 bases and J 0 bases; bases outside gene matches: 5. The assay was immunoSEQ multiplex PCR, and TCRdb's table has in-frame clones only and misses some. The sample has some 60,000 clones, around nine tenths seen once; the top ten hold around 1.8%. This clonotype originated in a female donor with multiple sclerosis, enrolled in a pregnancy study. The V call is TRBV4-2, the J call TRBJ2-7, with 11 positions matching TRBD2. The sample consisted of peripheral blood, taken after pregnancy. The CDR3 is CASSPRTSGGSYEQYF. The DNA for the CDR3 is TGTGCCAGCAGCCCCCGAACTAGCGGGGGCTCCTACGAGCAGTACTTC.